This T cell receptor beta chain was recovered during a study of T-cell memory formation after mild COVID-19. Study information: There were largely donor-specific TCR clusters.

Findings and limits, study-wide: Specificity for SARS-CoV-2 was not confirmed among the second-wave clones peaking on day 37. Clones that contracted from day 15 to 85 had balanced CD4/CD8; later expanders were CD4+ biased. CD4+ clones that contracted lay mainly in CM and EM; CD8+ ones lay in EMRA.

TCRdb reanalysed the 5' RACE reads using MiXCR and keeps one entry per CDR3 protein. The sample contains fewer than 90,000 distinct CDR3 sequences, roughly 13% of which appear only once. Many counts were recorded for this clonotype. Its cognate antigen is unknown. This CDR3 comprises 14 residues. The V gene lost 1 base and the J gene lost 4 bases, with 7 bases spanning the gap. Germline CDR1 and CDR2: LNHNV and YYDKDF (reference sequence). Sequenced input: PBMCs or a T cell subset sorted from them (not recorded which). The rearrangement joins TRBV15 to TRBJ2-2, with D perhaps matching TRBD2 (5 bases). The origin of this receptor is a man aged 18 to 35 who had mild COVID-19 (a few samples of this study predate the infection). Cell type and time point are not known. In nucleotides, the CDR3 is TGTGCCACCAGCAGAGGTCGGGGCACCGGGGAGCTGTTTTTT. Its translation: CATSRGRGTGELFF.